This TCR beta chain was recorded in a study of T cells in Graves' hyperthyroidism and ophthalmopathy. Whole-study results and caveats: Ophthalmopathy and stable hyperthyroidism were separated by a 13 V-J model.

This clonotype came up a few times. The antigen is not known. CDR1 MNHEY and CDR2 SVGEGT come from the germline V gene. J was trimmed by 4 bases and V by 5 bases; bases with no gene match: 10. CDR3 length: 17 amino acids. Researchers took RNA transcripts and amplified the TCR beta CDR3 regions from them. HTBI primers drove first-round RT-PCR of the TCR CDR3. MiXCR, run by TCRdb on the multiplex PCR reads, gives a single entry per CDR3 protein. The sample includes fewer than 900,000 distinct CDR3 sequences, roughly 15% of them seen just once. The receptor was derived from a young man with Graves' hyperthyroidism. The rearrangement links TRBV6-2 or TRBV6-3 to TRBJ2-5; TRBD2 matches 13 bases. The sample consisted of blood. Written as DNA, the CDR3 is TGTGCCAGCAGTCTGGGACTAGCGGGATCGAGTGGAGAGACCCAGTACTTC. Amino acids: CASSLGLAGSSGETQYF.